Given below is one T cell receptor beta chain in context. Its specificity is not known. RNA extraction and reverse transcription yielded cDNA as sequencing template. TCRdb's table, derived via immunoSEQ multiplex PCR, lists solely in-frame clones and lacks some. The data hold about 94,000 clones, with over 70% observed a single time. This record belongs to a study of CD8+ T cells in alopecia areata. Study findings and constraints: When scalp samples are sequenced, resident alphabeta T cells of normal skin are also captured. Possibly because of HLA-related factors, TCR sharing was less clear across patients than in mice.

Treatment defined: oral pan-JAK inhibitor, 5-10 mg twice daily. Alopecia areata patients had lesional scalp punch biopsies and peripheral blood taken from them. Researchers picked out CD4+ and CD8+ T cells from PBMCs by sorting. Germline assignment: CDR1 SGHTA and CDR2 FQGNSA. The V gene lost 1 base and the J gene lost 3 bases, with 12 bases spanning the gap. This CDR3 region has 15 residues. The starting material was CD8+ T cells sorted from blood, obtained around week 44, from a patient treated with tofacitinib. V and J are TRBV7-2 and TRBJ1-1; D ambiguous. This sequence originates from a human donor with alopecia areata. Written as DNA, the CDR3 is TGTGCCAGCAGCTTAGTCGCACAATGGGACACTGAAGCTTTCTTT. This gives the protein CASSLVAQWDTEAFF. Complete variable domain (other parts from reference TRBV7-2 and TRBJ1-1): GAGVSQSPSNKVTEKGKDVELRCDPISGHTALYWYRQSLGQGLEFLIYFQGNSAPDKSGLPSDRFSAERTGGSVSTLTIQRTQQEDSAVYLCASSLVAQWDTEAFFGQGTRLTVV.